This T cell receptor beta chain derives from a study of T cells in Graves' hyperthyroidism and ophthalmopathy. The study's findings and limits: Most thyroid-expanded clonotypes above 0.001 were also found in blood.

The source material, RNA transcripts, was used to amplify TCR beta CDR3 regions. The TCR CDR3 first-round RT-PCR relied on the HTBI primer set. Using its own MiXCR run on the multiplex PCR reads, TCRdb lists one record per CDR3 protein. The sample yields about 640,000 distinct CDR3 sequences, less than 25% seen once. Details on this clonotype: The target antigen is unknown.

The V gene's germline CDR1 is LGHDT and CDR2 YNNKEL (reference sequence). This CDR3 has 14 residues. Trimming took 1 base from V and 3 from J, leaving 7 bases between them. Cells are PBMCs isolated from about 10 ml of fresh blood. The TCR was taken from a man under 40 with Graves' ophthalmopathy. The sample comprised blood. The rearrangement joins TRBV3-1 to TRBJ2-1; D call uncertain. CDR3 sequence: CASSQVGGYNEQFF. In nucleotides, the CDR3 is TGTGCCAGCAGCCAAGTCGGCGGCTACAATGAGCAGTTCTTC.